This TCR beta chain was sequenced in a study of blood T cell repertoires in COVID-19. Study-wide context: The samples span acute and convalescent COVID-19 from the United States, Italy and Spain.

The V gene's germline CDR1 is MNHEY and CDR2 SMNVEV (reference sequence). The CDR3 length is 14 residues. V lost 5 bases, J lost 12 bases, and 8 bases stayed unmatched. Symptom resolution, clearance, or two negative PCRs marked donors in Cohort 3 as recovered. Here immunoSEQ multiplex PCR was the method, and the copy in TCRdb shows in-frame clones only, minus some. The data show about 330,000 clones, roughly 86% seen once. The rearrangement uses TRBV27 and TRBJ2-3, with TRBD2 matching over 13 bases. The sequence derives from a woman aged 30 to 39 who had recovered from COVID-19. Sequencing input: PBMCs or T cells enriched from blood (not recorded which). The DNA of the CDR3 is TGTGCCAGCAGTCCCCGGACTAGCGGGGGAATACAGTATTTT. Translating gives CASSPRTSGGIQYF.